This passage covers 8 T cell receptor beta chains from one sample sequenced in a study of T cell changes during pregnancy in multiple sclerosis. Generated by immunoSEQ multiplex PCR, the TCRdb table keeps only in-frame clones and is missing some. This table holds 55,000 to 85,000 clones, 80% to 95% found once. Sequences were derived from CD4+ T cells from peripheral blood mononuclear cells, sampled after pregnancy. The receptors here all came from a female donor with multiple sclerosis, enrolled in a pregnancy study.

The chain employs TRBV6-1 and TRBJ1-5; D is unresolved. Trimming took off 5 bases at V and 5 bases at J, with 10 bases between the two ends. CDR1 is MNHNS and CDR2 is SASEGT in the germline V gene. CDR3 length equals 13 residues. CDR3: CASSREAYQPQHF. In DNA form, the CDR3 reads TGTGCCAGCAGTCGGGAGGCCTATCAGCCCCAGCATTTT.

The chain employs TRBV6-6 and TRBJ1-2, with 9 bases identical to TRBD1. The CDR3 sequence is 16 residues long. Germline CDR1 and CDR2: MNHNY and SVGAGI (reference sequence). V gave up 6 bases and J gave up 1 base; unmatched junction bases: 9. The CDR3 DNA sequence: TGTGCCAGCAGCCCTTTGGACAGGGGACTTAACTATGGCTACACCTTC. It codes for CASSPLDRGLNYGYTF.

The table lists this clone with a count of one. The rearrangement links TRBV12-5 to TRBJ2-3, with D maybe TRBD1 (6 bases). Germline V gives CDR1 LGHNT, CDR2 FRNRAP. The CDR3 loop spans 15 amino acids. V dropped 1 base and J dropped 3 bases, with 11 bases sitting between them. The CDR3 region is CASGLETGRTDTQYF. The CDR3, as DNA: TGTGCTAGTGGTTTGGAGACAGGTAGGACAGATACGCAGTATTTT.

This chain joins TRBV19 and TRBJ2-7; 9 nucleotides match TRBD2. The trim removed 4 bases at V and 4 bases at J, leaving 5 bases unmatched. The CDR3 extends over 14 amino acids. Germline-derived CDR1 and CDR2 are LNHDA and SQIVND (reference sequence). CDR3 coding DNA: TGTGCCAGTAGTAGCGGGGGGGCGGGGTACGAGCAGTACTTC. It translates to CASSSGGAGYEQYF.

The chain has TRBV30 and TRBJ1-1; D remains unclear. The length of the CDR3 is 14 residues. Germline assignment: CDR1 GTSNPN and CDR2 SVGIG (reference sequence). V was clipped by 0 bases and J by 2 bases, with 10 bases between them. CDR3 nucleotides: TGTGCCTGGAGTGTCAGGCTCTCCAACACTGAAGCTTTCTTT. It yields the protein CAWSVRLSNTEAFF.

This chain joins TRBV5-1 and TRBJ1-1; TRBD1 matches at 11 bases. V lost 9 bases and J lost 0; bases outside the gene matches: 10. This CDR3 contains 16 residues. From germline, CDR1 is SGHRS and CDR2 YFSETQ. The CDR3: CATRPGQGALNTEAFF. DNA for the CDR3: TGCGCCACGCGGCCAGGACAGGGGGCACTGAACACTGAAGCTTTCTTT.

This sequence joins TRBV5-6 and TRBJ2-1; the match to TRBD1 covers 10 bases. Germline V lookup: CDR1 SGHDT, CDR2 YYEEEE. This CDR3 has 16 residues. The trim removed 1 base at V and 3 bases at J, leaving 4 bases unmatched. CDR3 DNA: TGTGCCAGCAGCTTGACCCGGGACAGGGGCTACAATGAGCAGTTCTTC. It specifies CASSLTRDRGYNEQFF.

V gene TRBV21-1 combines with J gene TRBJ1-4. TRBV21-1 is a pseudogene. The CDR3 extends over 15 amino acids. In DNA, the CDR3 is TGTGCCAGCAGCCAAGGCCGGGTCCAAAATGAAAAACTGTTTTTT. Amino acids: CASSQGRVQNEKLFF.